This TCR beta chain comes out of a study of T cells in Graves' hyperthyroidism and ophthalmopathy. Study findings and constraints: In the blood, most expanded thyroid clonotypes above 0.001 appeared as well. By a 13 V-J model, ophthalmopathy was set apart from stable hyperthyroidism.

At least ten counts were recorded for this clonotype. Its matching antigen is unknown. The authors took PBMCs from 7.5 to 10 ml fresh peripheral blood. CDR1 is MNHNS, CDR2 SASEGT, per germline. This CDR3 is 15 amino acids long. J lost 0 bases, V lost 4 bases, and 6 bases had no gene match. There were TCR beta CDR3 regions amplified from RNA transcripts. In the first-round RT-PCR of the TCR CDR3, the HTBI primer set was used. TCRdb used MiXCR to reprocess the multiplex PCR reads, holding one entry per CDR3 protein. The top ten clones hold around 7.3% of a sample with a few hundred thousand distinct CDR3 sequences, approximately 15% of them seen once.

The chain couples TRBV6-1 to TRBJ2-7, with TRBD1 matching over 7 bases. The sample consisted of blood. The source of this sequence is a woman younger than 30 with Graves' hyperthyroidism. The CDR3 loop is CASSALRDSSYEQYF. Written as DNA, the CDR3 is TGTGCCAGCAGTGCATTGAGGGACAGCTCCTACGAGCAGTACTTC.